Following are 23 T cell receptor beta chains from one sample sequenced in a study of cytomegalovirus exposure and HLA in healthy donors. Amplification used 60 Vbeta primers and 13 Jbeta primers. Profiled with immunoSEQ multiplex PCR; TCRdb holds only in-frame clones, not every one. This repertoire shows 95,000 to 100,000 clones, less than 80% found once; its top ten account for roughly 4%. The sequencing sample was made of PBMCs. The receptors were sampled from a man aged 35 to 55 in good health and CMV-seronegative.

The J gene is TRBJ2-1, the V gene TRBV6-5, with TRBD1 matching 9 bases. Germline-derived CDR1 and CDR2 are MNHEY and SVGAGI. The CDR3 totals 15 residues. V was pared by 7 bases and J by 5 bases, with 9 bases of the junction left unmatched. CDR3 in amino acids: CASTKGQGWNNEQFF. The DNA for the CDR3 is TGTGCCAGCACTAAAGGACAGGGGTGGAACAATGAGCAGTTCTTC.

CDR3 amino acids: CASSEVKGYGEKLFF. CDR3 coding DNA: TGTGCCAGCAGTGAAGTCAAGGGGTATGGGGAAAAACTGTTTTTT. The chain uses TRBV6-1 and TRBJ1-4; possible D gene TRBD1, 5 bases. This CDR3 region has 15 residues. Germline CDR1 is MNHNS and CDR2 is SASEGT. V lost 1 base and J 8 bases, leaving 14 bases between the germline ends.

This clone has just a few counts. The genes are TRBV7-9 and TRBJ2-5, with D perhaps TRBD2 (6 bases). V lost 4 bases, J lost 6 bases, and 18 bases lay in between. The CDR3 is 15 residues long. Germline-derived CDR1 and CDR2 are SEHNR and FQNEAQ (reference sequence). DNA for the CDR3: TGTGCCAGCAGCTCTGGTGGGGGGATGATGAAGACCCAGTACTTC. Translating gives CASSSGGGMMKTQYF.

The V call is TRBV30, the J call TRBJ1-1, with D unclear. Trimming took 1 base from V and 5 from J, leaving 17 bases between them. CDR1 and CDR2 (germline): GTSNPN, SVGIG (reference sequence). The CDR3 is 15 amino acids. CDR3 residues: CAWSASPGFGTEAFF. CDR3 in DNA: TGTGCCTGGAGTGCCAGCCCCGGGTTTGGGACTGAAGCTTTCTTT.

On this clone: At one of its ends the junction is not consistent with the germline gene, which may arise from a read error. Other DNA sequences of this sample code for an identical CDR3. The gene calls are TRBV19 and TRBJ2-7, with D possibly being TRBD1 (6 bases). The CDR3 extends over 15 amino acids. CDR1 and CDR2 from the germline V gene are LNHDA and SQIVND (reference sequence). The CDR3 nucleotides are TGCGCCAGTAGTATGGGGGACACGCTCTCCTACGAGCAGTACTTC. Translating it yields CASSMGDTLSYEQYF.

The chain has TRBV7-9 and TRBJ2-5; 14 bases map to TRBD2. In germline, CDR1 is SEHNR, CDR2 FQNEAQ (reference sequence). V lost 1 base to trimming and J lost 5 bases; unmatched junction nucleotides: 6. This CDR3 region has 17 residues. CDR3 amino acids: CASSLGLAGGTEETQYF. The CDR3 DNA reads TGTGCCAGCAGCTTAGGACTAGCGGGGGGGACGGAGGAGACCCAGTACTTC.

The gene calls are TRBV28 and TRBJ1-2; 9 bases agree with TRBD1. From germline, CDR1 is MDHEN and CDR2 SYDVKM. J gave up 8 bases and V 4 bases, and 11 bases lay outside the gene matches. This CDR3 has 15 residues. As DNA, the CDR3 is TGTGCCAGCAGTTCCCGGGACAGGGCACTCGGGGGCTACACCTTC. This codes for CASSSRDRALGGYTF.

This sequence joins TRBV28 and TRBJ2-7, with D possibly matching TRBD2 (5 bases). The germline V gene encodes CDR1 MDHEN and CDR2 SYDVKM. V lost 5 bases, J lost 3 bases, and 20 bases lay in between. There are 16 residues in the CDR3. The DNA for the CDR3 is TGTGCCAGCAGTCCCCCGGGAAATCCACTCCTCTACGAGCAGTACGTC. Protein sequence: CASSPPGNPLLYEQYV.

The rearrangement links TRBV7-2 to TRBJ2-3, with D maybe TRBD2 (6 bases). Trimming took 1 base from V and 4 from J, leaving 9 bases between them. The germline V gene has CDR1 SGHTA and CDR2 FQGNSA. This CDR3 has 14 amino acids. The chain's CDR3 is CASSLVEGSDTQYF. The CDR3 nucleotides read TGTGCCAGCAGCTTAGTGGAGGGGTCAGATACGCAGTATTTT.

This clone has just one count. The genes are TRBV5-4 and TRBJ1-2, with 7 bases fitting TRBD1. In germline, CDR1 is SGHNT, CDR2 YYREEE (reference sequence). The V and J ends lost 5 bases and 4 bases, in that order; junction bases with no gene match: 11. The CDR3 covers 15 residues. The CDR3: CASRWDSQPSYGYTF. CDR3 sequence (DNA): TGTGCCAGCAGATGGGACAGCCAACCCTCCTATGGCTACACCTTC.

The CDR3 DNA sequence: TGCGCCAGCAGCCAAGATACTAGCGGGGGGATCCGGGAGACCCAGTACTTC. It codes for CASSQDTSGGIRETQYF. The genes are TRBV4-3 and TRBJ2-5; 12 bases are shared with TRBD2. Germline loops: CDR1 LGHNA, CDR2 YSLEER. Germline trimming cut 0 bases from V and 5 bases from J; bases unmatched to any gene: 7. The CDR3 runs to 17 residues.

The chain carries TRBV4-1 and TRBJ2-1; D is undetermined. This CDR3 comprises 15 residues. In germline, CDR1 is MGHRA, CDR2 YSYEKL. V dropped 4 bases and J dropped 0 bases, with 10 bases sitting between them. CDR3 sequence (DNA): TGCGCCAGCAGCCCCCCTGTTAGCTCCTACAATGAGCAGTTCTTC. It is translated as CASSPPVSSYNEQFF.

The chain recombines TRBV18 with TRBJ2-7; D perhaps matches TRBD2 (6 bases). The CDR3 sequence is 13 residues long. The V gene's germline CDR1 is KGHSH and CDR2 LQKENI. Trimming took off 3 bases at V and 4 bases at J, with 10 bases between the two ends. The CDR3 loop reads CASSPEGWYEQYV. Here the CDR3 DNA reads TGTGCCAGCTCACCGGAGGGGTGGTACGAGCAGTACGTC.

The chain recombines TRBV6-6 with TRBJ2-7; 10 bases are a match to TRBD2. CDR1 is MNHNY and CDR2 is SVGAGI in the germline V gene (reference sequence). CDR3 length: 15 residues. The trim removed 4 bases at V and 5 bases at J, leaving 8 bases unmatched. CDR3 bases: TGTGCCAGCAGTTTACTAGCGGGGCCCGCCAACGAGCAGTACGTC. This encodes CASSLLAGPANEQYV.

The sample holds one count of this clone. The chain uses TRBV12-5 and TRBJ1-2, with unresolved D. V was clipped by 1 base and J by 8 bases, with 8 bases between them. The CDR3 covers 12 residues. The V gene's germline CDR1 is LGHNT and CDR2 FRNRAP. The DNA for the CDR3 is TGTGCTAGTGGTTTGGGAGCCAGGGGCTACACCTTC. Translated, it gives CASGLGARGYTF.

The rearrangement joins TRBV6-5 to TRBJ2-7, with TRBD2 matching 9 bases. From germline, CDR1 is MNHEY and CDR2 SVGAGI. The CDR3 is 14 residues long. J was trimmed by 3 bases and V by 0 bases; bases with no gene match: 0. In DNA, the CDR3 is TGTGCCAGCAGTTACTCTAGCGGGGGCTACGAGCAGTACTTC. Translation gives CASSYSSGGYEQYF.

The chain combines TRBV29-1 with TRBJ2-3, with D unclear. Germline assignment: CDR1 SQVTM and CDR2 ANQGSEA. The CDR3 runs 13 residues. Trimming stripped 4 bases from V and 3 bases from J, with 11 bases between. The CDR3 DNA follows: TGCAGCGTTGGTTTACTACTTACAGATACGCAGTATTTT. Its translation: CSVGLLLTDTQYF.

This clone was seen a single time. This chain's CDR3 is CASSPARGPDEQYV. CDR3 bases: TGTGCCAGCAGCCCGGCCAGGGGCCCCGACGAGCAGTACGTC. The rearrangement links TRBV5-5 to TRBJ2-7; possible D gene TRBD1, 6 bases. V gave up 4 bases and J gave up 5 bases, with 16 bases separating them. The germline V gene has CDR1 SGHKS and CDR2 YYEKEE (reference sequence). The CDR3 totals 14 residues.

This clone showed up just a few times. This rearrangement joins TRBV5-1 to TRBJ2-7, with 7 bases lining up with TRBD2. V shed 1 base and J 6 bases; nucleotides not matched to a gene: 7. The CDR3 consists of 14 residues. Per germline, CDR1 SGHRS and CDR2 YFSETQ. CDR3 nucleotides: TGCGCCAGCAGCTTGTGGGGGGGGTCGGGCGAGCAGTACGTC. Its protein is CASSLWGGSGEQYV.

The chain combines TRBV6-1 with TRBJ1-2, with TRBD1 identical over 7 bases. V lost 2 bases, J lost 8 bases, and 8 bases stayed unmatched. CDR3 length: 14 amino acids. Per germline, CDR1 MNHNS and CDR2 SASEGT. The CDR3 DNA reads TGTGCCAGCAGTGAAATCCTGACAGGGCCCGGCTACACCTTC. This gives the protein CASSEILTGPGYTF.

About this clone: Distinct nucleotide sequences in the sample also encode this CDR3. J is TRBJ1-1 and V is TRBV29-1; 7 nucleotides match TRBD1. The CDR3 covers 14 residues. Germline loops: CDR1 SQVTM, CDR2 ANQGSEA. J lost 6 bases, V lost 7 bases, and 14 bases had no gene match. The CDR3 coding sequence is TGCAGCGCTCCACTGCAAGACAGGGAGGCTGAAGCTTTCTTT. This codes for CSAPLQDREAEAFF.

Note on this clone: Other DNA sequences in the same sample also yield this CDR3. This chain uses TRBV5-1 with TRBJ2-5, with a possible D match to TRBD2 (6 bases). This CDR3 contains 18 residues. Germline loops: CDR1 SGHRS, CDR2 YFSETQ. The V end lost 0 bases, the J end lost 2 bases, and 20 bases lay between the germline ends. CDR3 nucleotide sequence: TGCGCCAGCAGCTTGGGTCCCACTAGCCTTTCACTTCAAGAGACCCAGTACTTC. Translated, it gives CASSLGPTSLSLQETQYF.

This clone appeared a few times. The chain carries TRBV4-3 and TRBJ1-1; no definite D call. V was clipped by 0 bases and J by 5 bases, with 10 bases between them. Germline V gives CDR1 LGHNA, CDR2 YSLEER. This CDR3 comprises 14 residues. The CDR3 DNA reads TGCGCCAGCAGCCAAGACAGGTTTCGAACTGAAGCTTTCTTT. Amino acids: CASSQDRFRTEAFF.